One and the same sample provided the 5 T cell receptor beta chains below, sequenced in a study of radiotherapy plus CTLA-4 blockade in lung cancer. Some clones are missing from TCRdb's copy, which holds only in-frame ones; the method was immunoSEQ multiplex PCR. In the table there are 50,000 to 65,000 clones, around 85% of which are singletons. Sequenced here: peripheral blood, sampled from a patient treated with radiotherapy plus ipilimumab. The receptors shown here come from a human donor with non-small cell lung cancer who had a complete response to radiotherapy plus ipilimumab.

For this clone: Germline and junction disagree at one end, which may indicate a read error. The chain combines TRBV7-7 with TRBJ2-7; 7 bases are a match to TRBD1. CDR1 and CDR2 from the germline V gene are SSHAT and FNYEAQ (reference sequence). The CDR3 totals 16 residues. The CDR3 sequence is CASSLAPGQYAYEQYF. DNA for the CDR3: TGTGCTAGCAGCTTAGCCCCGGGACAGTACGCGTACGAGCAGTACTTC.

The chain has TRBV6-5 and TRBJ2-2; 8 nucleotides align to TRBD1. This CDR3 comprises 14 residues. Germline CDR1 reads MNHEY; CDR2 reads SVGAGI. J lost 5 bases, V lost 6 bases, and 5 bases had no gene match. CDR3 protein: CASSPTGATGELFF. In DNA form, the CDR3 reads TGTGCCAGCAGCCCGACAGGGGCTACCGGGGAGCTGTTTTTT.

This clone was detected once. The rearrangement uses TRBV4-3 and TRBJ1-2; D might be TRBD1 (6 bases). CDR3 length equals 14 residues. Germline V gene data show CDR1 as LGHNA and CDR2 as YSLEER. Trimming cost V 2 bases and J 2 bases, with 9 bases left between them. CDR3: CASSQNTGNYGYTF. CDR3 nucleotides: TGCGCCAGCAGCCAAAATACAGGGAACTATGGCTACACCTTC.

This sequence joins TRBV7-2 and TRBJ2-2; D not resolved. CDR1 is SGHTA and CDR2 is FQGNSA in the germline V gene. V was clipped by 6 bases and J by 5 bases, with 13 bases between them. This CDR3 has 14 amino acids. The CDR3 is CASSPVVPTGELFF. The CDR3 bases are TGTGCCAGCAGTCCGGTCGTTCCTACCGGGGAGCTGTTTTTT.

The rearrangement uses TRBV30 and TRBJ1-2; TRBD1 aligns across 9 bases. The V gene's germline CDR1 is GTSNPN and CDR2 SVGIG (reference sequence). There are 17 residues in the CDR3. Trimming at V came to 0 bases and at J to 2 bases, leaving 10 bases not matched to a gene. The CDR3 region has the DNA TGTGCCTGGAGTGTAAGGGGGACAGGGATCGCGAACTATGGCTACACCTTC. Protein product: CAWSVRGTGIANYGYTF.